These 7 T cell receptor beta chains were all obtained from the same sample, sequenced in a study of OX40 agonist ivuxolimab in advanced cancers. Using immunoSEQ multiplex PCR, the repertoire was profiled, and TCRdb retains in-frame clones only, with some absent. The table lists around 74,000 clones, 85% to 90% of them singletons, with less than 0.75% in the top ten. The source material was CD4+ or CD8+ T cells sorted from blood, sampled in a trial of the OX40 agonist ivuxolimab. The source of these receptors is an adult with an advanced solid tumor such as melanoma, head and neck, liver or kidney cancer.

By sample fraction, this clone is medium-sized. The J gene is TRBJ1-1, the V gene TRBV27; D may be TRBD1 (6 bases). Per germline, CDR1 MNHEY and CDR2 SMNVEV (reference sequence). The length of the CDR3 is 14 residues. Deletions cut 6 bases from V and 3 bases from J, with 14 bases between. In DNA form, the CDR3 reads TGTGCCAGCAGGCCCGAGGGGGGGTACACTGAAGCTTTCTTT. Amino acids: CASRPEGGYTEAFF.

The rearrangement uses TRBV2 and TRBJ2-7; D uncertain. Looked up from germline, CDR1 is SNHLY and CDR2 is FYNNEI. With 1 base removed from V and 1 base from J, the gap between germline ends came to 14 bases. The length of the CDR3 is 16 residues. The CDR3 nucleotides are TGTGCCAGCAGTGAAGGAAGCGCCACCGGATCCTACGAGCAGTACTTC. This encodes CASSEGSATGSYEQYF. Filled out from reference TRBV2 and TRBJ2-7, the complete variable domain reads EPEVTQTPSHQVTQMGQEVILRCVPISNHLYFYWYRQILGQKVEFLVSFYNNEISEKSEIFDDQFSVERPDGSNFTLKIRSTKLEDSAMYFCASSEGSATGSYEQYFGPGTRLTVT.

This sequence joins TRBV7-9 and TRBJ1-2; a possible D gene is TRBD1 (5 bases). The CDR3 totals 13 residues. Trimming took 1 base from V and 5 from J, leaving 8 bases between them. Per germline, CDR1 SEHNR and CDR2 FQNEAQ (reference sequence). The CDR3 coding sequence is TGTGCCAGCAGCTTAGACAGGAGATATGGCTACACCTTC. Its translation is CASSLDRRYGYTF.

About this clone itself: The same CDR3 can be traced to other DNA sequences in this sample. The chain combines TRBV6-1 with TRBJ1-2; TRBD1 aligns across 10 bases. The CDR3 covers 15 residues. Germline CDR1 MNHNS, CDR2 SASEGT. Trimming cost V 4 bases and J 5 bases; bases outside gene matches: 7. CDR3 protein: CASSASGTGAYGYTF. The CDR3 DNA reads as TGTGCCAGCAGTGCATCCGGGACAGGGGCTTATGGCTACACCTTC.

In this sample, this clone turned up a few times. The chain carries TRBV7-2 and TRBJ1-6, with D perhaps TRBD1 (5 bases). Germline CDR1 is SGHTA and CDR2 is FQGNSA. The CDR3 extends over 16 amino acids. V lost 5 bases, J lost 14 bases, and 25 bases lay in between. The CDR3 DNA sequence: TGTGCCAGCAGCCCCTGGGGGGAGACAGCTTCGGTCACCCTCCACTTT. This translates into CASSPWGETASVTLHF.

V gene TRBV5-4 combines with J gene TRBJ1-6; D remains ambiguous. The CDR3 extends over 17 amino acids. Germline V gives CDR1 SGHNT, CDR2 YYREEE (reference sequence). The V end was cut by 4 bases, the J end by 3 bases, with 17 bases between. The CDR3 DNA reads TGTGCCAGCAGCCCATCTAACGGGCCCTTCTATAATTCACCCCTCCACTTT. Encoded protein: CASSPSNGPFYNSPLHF.

The chain joins TRBV2 to TRBJ2-1; TRBD1 is a possible D gene (6 bases). V lost 5 bases, J lost 5 bases, and 13 bases lay in between. The CDR3 sequence is 14 residues long. Germline V lookup: CDR1 SNHLY, CDR2 FYNNEI. The CDR3 DNA reads TGTGCCAGCAGTCAGACAGGTACCCACAATGAGCAGTTCTTC. Translating it yields CASSQTGTHNEQFF.